Below are 10 T cell receptor beta chains sequenced from a single sample in a study of naive and memory T cell subsets. For these receptors, no antigen is known. The study, taken as a whole, reports: A few larger clonotypes appeared in naive repertoires, especially CD8, possibly memory cells re-expressing CD45RA.

The beta constant-region primer was an equimolar mix of two oligonucleotides covering TRBC1 and TRBC2. Four rounds of PCR amplified the ligated cDNA using nested alpha and beta constant-region primers plus SP2. A single record per CDR3 protein comes from TCRdb applying MiXCR to the UMI-ligation and nested PCR reads. Found here are 140,000 to 150,000 distinct CDR3 sequences, approximately 22% of them singletons; the top ten hold 0.09% to 0.13%. Sequenced material: naive CD4+ T cells from blood. These receptor sequences come from a human donor in good health.

V is TRBV25-1 and J is TRBJ2-5, with D perhaps matching TRBD1 or TRBD2 (5 bases each). In germline, CDR1 is MGHDK, CDR2 SYGVNS. CDR3 length equals 15 residues. V lost 5 bases to trimming and J lost 1 base, with 14 bases between them. CDR3 sequence: CASSRNLGTQETQYF. The CDR3 DNA reads as TGTGCCAGCAGTAGGAACCTAGGGACCCAAGAGACCCAGTACTTC.

The chain links TRBV29-1 to TRBJ2-3; TRBD1 aligns across 7 bases. The CDR3 is 15 residues long. The trim removed 4 bases at V and 1 base at J, leaving 8 bases unmatched. The V gene's germline CDR1 is SQVTM and CDR2 ANQGSEA. As DNA, the CDR3 is TGCAGCGTTGTGGGACAGTCTCTACGCACAGATACGCAGTATTTT. Amino acids: CSVVGQSLRTDTQYF.

There are a few counts of this clonotype. The chain links TRBV7-2 to TRBJ2-6, with 10 bases identical to TRBD2. The germline V gene has CDR1 SGHTA and CDR2 FQGNSA. J gave up 4 bases and V 4 bases, and 16 bases lay outside the gene matches. This CDR3 is 20 amino acids long. The CDR3 protein is CASSSLTSGTIGRGANVLTF. CDR3 DNA sequence: TGTGCCAGCAGCTCGCTTACTAGCGGGACCATAGGGAGGGGGGCCAACGTCCTGACTTTC.

The chain has TRBV9 and TRBJ2-2; D unclear. Germline assignment: CDR1 SGDLS and CDR2 YYNGEE. The ends were cut back, 7 bases at V and 5 bases at J, with 12 bases in the middle. The CDR3 is made up of 13 amino acids. CDR3 bases: TGTGCCAGCGGCCTCCCTGGTACCGGGGAGCTGTTTTTT. As protein: CASGLPGTGELFF.

The sample holds a few counts of this clonotype. The chain is built from TRBV5-1 and TRBJ2-1; D is ambiguous. The CDR3 spans 15 residues. Germline V gene sequence: CDR1 SGHRS, CDR2 YFSETQ. V shed 1 base and J shed 1 base, with 9 bases lying between them. The CDR3 here is CASSLLPGSYNEQFF. The CDR3 region has the DNA TGCGCCAGCAGCTTGTTGCCAGGATCCTACAATGAGCAGTTCTTC.

This chain joins TRBV20-1 and TRBJ1-2, with a possible D match to TRBD1 (5 bases). V was clipped by 6 bases and J by 4 bases, with 12 bases between them. The CDR3 has 12 residues. Germline V lookup: CDR1 DFQATT, CDR2 SNEGSKA (reference sequence). CDR3 protein: CSASGTAYGYTF. The CDR3 coding sequence is TGCAGTGCGTCCGGGACGGCCTATGGCTACACCTTC.

The sample holds many counts of this clonotype. This chain connects TRBV20-1 to TRBJ2-5, with TRBD1 as a possible D gene (6 bases). This CDR3 spans 14 amino acids. From germline, CDR1 is DFQATT and CDR2 SNEGSKA (reference sequence). V was pared by 6 bases and J by 4 bases, with 18 bases between. The CDR3 region has the DNA TGCAGTGCGACTCAGGGGCGCCTAGGAGAGACCCAGTACTTC. It translates to CSATQGRLGETQYF.

There are a few counts of this clonotype. The V gene is TRBV27, the J gene TRBJ1-1; 7 positions agree with TRBD1. CDR3 length: 14 residues. Germline CDR1 is MNHEY and CDR2 is SMNVEV (reference sequence). The trim removed 4 bases at V and 4 bases at J, leaving 6 bases unmatched. The CDR3 sequence: CASSSNRGSTEAFF. In nucleotides, the CDR3 is TGTGCCAGCAGTTCCAACAGGGGCAGCACTGAAGCTTTCTTT.

This clonotype was counted a few times. This chain joins TRBV11-2 and TRBJ2-2, with 8 bases fitting TRBD1. Germline V gene data show CDR1 as SGHAT and CDR2 as FQNNGV. The CDR3 runs 18 residues. V shed 4 bases, J shed 0 bases, and the junction held 10 bases outside the gene matches. CDR3 protein: CASSSGTGTGSNTGELFF. CDR3 nucleotide sequence: TGTGCCAGCAGCTCGGGCACCGGGACAGGCTCGAACACCGGGGAGCTGTTTTTT.

The chain uses TRBV28 and TRBJ1-2; TRBD1 aligns across 7 bases. Germline V gene data show CDR1 as MDHEN and CDR2 as SYDVKM. The V segment lost 6 bases and the J segment 2 bases; nucleotides outside the gene matches: 9. There are 15 residues in the CDR3. The CDR3 DNA reads as TGTGCCAGCAGAAAGACAGGGAAGGAGAACTATGGCTACACCTTC. As protein: CASRKTGKENYGYTF.